Below, one TCR beta chain is given with its context. The data are from a study of cytomegalovirus exposure and HLA in healthy donors. On the study more broadly: Earlier results showed 117 million unique TCR beta sequences derived from approximately 170 million T cells.

V was pared by 4 bases and J by 2 bases, with 13 bases between. The germline V gene has CDR1 LNHDA and CDR2 SQIVND (reference sequence). The CDR3 is 15 residues long. Primers included in the PCR were 60 Vbeta and 13 Jbeta primers. Produced via immunoSEQ multiplex PCR; TCRdb's table is partial and in-frame only. This sample carries about 140,000 clones, more than 75% of them seen once, and the ten largest clones take 1.8%. The chain links TRBV19 to TRBJ2-3; D gene uncertain. The sequence came from a middle-aged man in good health and CMV-seronegative. Sequencing input: PBMCs. CDR3 amino acids: CASSKYYGYTDTQYF. The CDR3 DNA reads TGTGCCAGTAGTAAATACTACGGGTACACAGATACGCAGTATTTT. The variable domain in full, with the rest retrieved from reference TRBV19 and TRBJ2-3, is DGGITQSPKYLFRKEGQNVTLSCEQNLNHDAMYWYRQDPGQGLRLIYYSQIVNDFQKGDIAEGYSVSREKKESFPLTVTSAQKNPTAFYLCASSKYYGYTDTQYFGPGTRLTVL.